Following are 28 T cell receptor beta chains from one sample sequenced in a study of blood T cells in healthy people across ages. A second PCR, run for about 7 to 12 cycles, used a sample-barcoded 5' primer plus a J-beta primer mix. TCRdb itself ran the 5' RACE reads through MiXCR, one entry per CDR3 protein. The data hold 790,000 or so distinct CDR3 sequences, with roughly 50% observed a single time. The sample consisted of blood. All receptors derive from a man in his forties in good health.

The chain couples TRBV25-1 to TRBJ1-2; maybe TRBD1 (6 bases). The CDR3 runs 12 residues. V was pared by 10 bases and J by 5 bases, with 14 bases between. Looked up from germline, CDR1 is MGHDK and CDR2 is SYGVNS. The CDR3 DNA sequence: TGTGCCACTAGACAGGAGCTATATGGCTACACCTTC. Its translation is CATRQELYGYTF.

The chain joins TRBV20-1 to TRBJ1-1, with 7 bases identical to TRBD1. Germline loops: CDR1 DFQATT, CDR2 SNEGSKA (reference sequence). The trim removed 5 bases at V and 2 bases at J, leaving 8 bases unmatched. The CDR3 has 14 residues. The CDR3 is CSAGTGTVNTEAFF. DNA of the CDR3: TGCAGTGCTGGGACCGGGACAGTAAACACTGAAGCTTTCTTT.

This clonotype was seen just once. The chain joins TRBV4-1 to TRBJ2-1; D ambiguous. The V gene lost 2 bases and the J gene lost 8 bases, with 16 bases spanning the gap. CDR3 length: 15 amino acids. Germline CDR1 MGHRA, CDR2 YSYEKL. The CDR3, as DNA: TGCGCCAGCAGCCAATCTGAGTGGGCCATGGATGAGCAGTTCTTC. It is translated as CASSQSEWAMDEQFF.

This clonotype was seen more than once but under ten times. The chain joins TRBV4-2 to TRBJ1-4; unclear D gene. From germline, CDR1 is LGHNA and CDR2 YNFKEQ. The CDR3 length is 14 residues. V lost 3 bases and J lost 8, with 13 bases in between. The CDR3 DNA reads as TGTGCCAGCAGCCAGCCGGAGGGAGAGGAAAAACTGTTTTTT. As protein: CASSQPEGEEKLFF.

J is TRBJ1-5 and V is TRBV24-1; 7 bases agree with TRBD1. CDR3 length: 15 residues. Trimming took 3 bases from V and 1 from J; bases not matched to a gene: 2. Germline V gene data show CDR1 as KGHDR and CDR2 as SFDVKD. CDR3 sequence (DNA): TGTGCCACCAGTGATCAGACAGGGAGCAATCAGCCCCAGCATTTT. This sequence encodes CATSDQTGSNQPQHF.

This clonotype was seen only a few times. The chain employs TRBV12-3 or TRBV12-4 and TRBJ2-7; 7 nucleotides match TRBD2. This CDR3 is 14 amino acids long. V trimming: 5 bases; J trimming: 7 bases; junction bases outside the gene matches: 11. The DNA for the CDR3 is TGTGCCAGCAGTCCTCCGGCGGGGCGGGGGGAGCAGTACTTC. Encoded protein: CASSPPAGRGEQYF.

For the CDR3, the DNA is TGTGCCAGCAGGCAAAGGGGTTTGGATCAGCCCCAGCATTTT. This sequence encodes CASRQRGLDQPQHF. The J gene is TRBJ1-5, the V gene TRBV6-6, with D possibly TRBD1 on 5 matching bases. The V gene lost 6 bases and the J gene lost 5 bases, with 14 bases spanning the gap. Germline V lookup: CDR1 MNHNY, CDR2 SVGAGI (reference sequence). The CDR3 has 14 residues.

This clonotype has just one count. The chain carries TRBV5-1 and TRBJ2-5, with TRBD1 matching 7 bases. Germline CDR1 reads SGHRS; CDR2 reads YFSETQ. Trimming removed 0 bases from V and 5 bases from J; junction bases left unmatched: 7. This CDR3 is built from 15 residues. The CDR3 region has the DNA TGCGCCAGCAGCTTGGCCTTGACAGGGTTTGAGACCCAGTACTTC. It translates to CASSLALTGFETQYF.

This chain connects TRBV20-1 to TRBJ1-1; 7 bases align to TRBD1. The trim removed 6 bases at V and 8 bases at J, leaving 15 bases unmatched. Germline assignment: CDR1 DFQATT and CDR2 SNEGSKA (reference sequence). The CDR3 extends over 14 amino acids. Here the CDR3 reads CSALPTGAVGEAFF. The CDR3 region has the DNA TGCAGTGCCTTACCCACAGGGGCGGTTGGAGAAGCTTTCTTT.

Only a few counts were recorded for this clonotype. The CDR3 DNA reads as TGTGCCAGCAGCCTCGCTACAGGGGCCTACGAGCAGTACTTC. This gives the protein CASSLATGAYEQYF. V usage is TRBV7-8 and J usage is TRBJ2-4; 7 bases are shared with TRBD1. The end of the DNA is better explained by TRBJ2-7, so the J call may be wrong. Germline CDR1 and CDR2: SGHVS and FQNEAQ. There are 14 residues in the CDR3.

This chain links TRBV28 with TRBJ2-7; TRBD1 might be the D (5 bases). This CDR3 has 14 amino acids. V was pared by 5 bases and J by 1 base, with 12 bases between. Per the germline V gene, CDR1 is MDHEN and CDR2 is SYDVKM. CDR3 loop: CASSNQGFSYEQYF. The CDR3 DNA is TGTGCCAGCAGTAACCAGGGATTTTCCTACGAGCAGTACTTC.

The J gene is TRBJ1-1, the V gene TRBV6-2 or TRBV6-3; TRBD1 might be the D (5 bases). V dropped 4 bases and J dropped 7 bases, with 16 bases sitting between them. The CDR3 has 14 residues. Germline-derived CDR1 and CDR2 are MNHEY and SVGEGT. CDR3 bases: TGTGCCAGCAGTTTCGCCCGGAATGGGGGTGAAGCTTTCTTT. Translated: CASSFARNGGEAFF.

This clonotype showed up just a few times. CDR3 DNA: TGCAGTGCTAGATGGGACAGGGGGGTCGGTCAGCCCCAGCATTTT. It translates to CSARWDRGVGQPQHF. The V gene is TRBV20-1, the J gene TRBJ1-5, with 11 nucleotides matching TRBD1. V trimming: 2 bases; J trimming: 6 bases; junction bases outside the gene matches: 6. The CDR3 has 15 amino acids. Germline CDR1 and CDR2: DFQATT and SNEGSKA (reference sequence).

The chain recombines TRBV7-7 with TRBJ2-5; TRBD2 might be the D (5 bases). The ends were cut back, 1 base at V and 5 bases at J, with 11 bases in the middle. This CDR3 is 14 amino acids long. The germline V gene encodes CDR1 SSHAT and CDR2 FNYEAQ (reference sequence). Written as DNA, the CDR3 is TGTGCCAGCAGCTTAGGGGTGGGAGCCGAGACCCAGTACTTC. It is translated as CASSLGVGAETQYF. The full variable domain, completed using reference TRBV7-7 and TRBJ2-5, is GAGVSQSPRYKVTKRGQDVTLRCDPISSHATLYWYQQALGQGPEFLTYFNYEAQPDKSGLPSDRFSAERPEGSISTLTIQRTEQRDSAMYRCASSLGVGAETQYFGPGTRLLVL.

Turning to this clonotype: Germline and junction disagree at one end, which may indicate a read error. The gene calls are TRBV6-5 and TRBJ2-3; D is undetermined. The CDR3 has 14 amino acids. Germline values: CDR1 MNHEY, CDR2 SVGAGI. The CDR3 spells CASSPPYSTDTRYF. The DNA for the CDR3 is TGTGCCAGCAGTCCCCCCTATAGCACAGATACGCGGTATTTT.

The chain links TRBV20-1 to TRBJ1-2; D might be TRBD1 (5 bases). The CDR3 has 14 residues. Germline V gene lookup returns CDR1 DFQATT and CDR2 SNEGSKA (reference sequence). The ends were cut back, 6 bases at V and 4 bases at J, with 18 bases in the middle. CDR3 DNA: TGCAGTGCCCAACCGCAGGGACTACCCTATGGCTACACCTTC. The encoded protein is CSAQPQGLPYGYTF.

The rearrangement links TRBV28 to TRBJ2-7; tentative D call: TRBD2 (6 bases). Germline V CDR1 and CDR2: MDHEN, SYDVKM. Trimming removed 4 bases at V and 6 bases at J, with 13 bases between. This CDR3 is 13 amino acids long. Here the CDR3 DNA reads TGTGCCAGCAGTTCACCGGGGGTTCCCGAGCAGTACTTC. It codes for CASSSPGVPEQYF.

Ten or more counts support this clonotype. J is TRBJ1-5 and V is TRBV27, with a weak D call TRBD1 (6 bases). The CDR3 length is 13 residues. Trimming left V 6 bases short and J 10 bases short, with 16 bases between. CDR1 and CDR2 (germline): MNHEY, SMNVEV (reference sequence). Here the CDR3 reads CASSQQGRAPQHF. The CDR3, as DNA: TGTGCCAGCAGCCAACAGGGACGTGCTCCCCAGCATTTT.

The rearrangement links TRBV18 to TRBJ2-7; 12 bases fit TRBD2. This CDR3 contains 14 residues. CDR1 KGHSH and CDR2 LQKENI come from the germline V gene. Trimming at V came to 2 bases and at J to 5 bases, leaving 1 base not matched to a gene. The CDR3 nucleotides are TGTGCCAGCTCACCATCTAGCGGGAGGGACGAGCAGTACTTC. Its translation: CASSPSSGRDEQYF. Complete variable domain (other parts from reference TRBV18 and TRBJ2-7): NAGVMQNPRHLVRRRGQEARLRCSPMKGHSHVYWYRQLPEEGLKFMVYLQKENIIDESGMPKERFSAEFPKEGPSILRIQQVVRGDSAAYFCASSPSSGRDEQYFGPGTRLTVT.

The chain has TRBV5-6 and TRBJ2-7; D possibly matches TRBD1 or TRBD2 (5 bases each). V lost 0 bases and J lost 3, with 10 bases in between. The CDR3 consists of 14 residues. Germline CDR1 is SGHDT and CDR2 is YYEEEE. The chain's CDR3 is CASSLDRRRYEQYF. CDR3 DNA sequence: TGTGCCAGCAGCTTGGACAGGAGGCGCTACGAGCAGTACTTC.

The chain couples TRBV4-3 to TRBJ1-5, with D perhaps matching TRBD1 (5 bases). This CDR3 is built from 14 residues. V gave up 0 bases and J gave up 4 bases, with 7 bases separating them. CDR1 is LGHNA, CDR2 YSLEER, per germline. Here the CDR3 reads CASSQDGGNQPQHF. CDR3 coding DNA: TGCGCCAGCAGCCAAGACGGGGGGAATCAGCCCCAGCATTTT.

This clonotype was seen only a few times. This chain links TRBV28 with TRBJ2-7, with D hard to call. Germline V gene sequence: CDR1 MDHEN, CDR2 SYDVKM. V was clipped by 2 bases and J by 6 bases, with 8 bases between them. CDR3 length equals 12 residues. For the CDR3, the DNA is TGTGCCAGCAGTTTACTCCTCTCCGAGCAGTACTTC. It is translated as CASSLLLSEQYF.

This chain uses TRBV7-2 with TRBJ2-5; the D is unclear. Trimming shortened V by 5 bases and J by 3 bases, and 13 bases separated the two germline ends. This CDR3 is built from 14 residues. Germline CDR1 and CDR2: SGHTA and FQGNSA. The CDR3 DNA sequence: TGTGCCAGCAGCCCCCGCCGAAGTGAAGAGACCCAGTACTTC. Translated: CASSPRRSEETQYF.

Worth noting for this clonotype: This clone may be a read error of a much larger clone one base away. The rearrangement uses TRBV27 and TRBJ2-1, with 7 positions matching TRBD1. Germline CDR1 MNHEY, CDR2 SMNVEV (reference sequence). This CDR3 contains 13 residues. The CDR3 coding sequence is TGTACCAGCAGGAACAGGGGTCGCAATGAGCAGTTCTTC. This sequence encodes CTSRNRGRNEQFF.

The chain joins TRBV4-1 to TRBJ2-7; D is unclear. The CDR3 is 15 residues long. Germline V lookup: CDR1 MGHRA, CDR2 YSYEKL. Trimming removed 1 base from V and 0 bases from J, with 10 bases in between. CDR3 residues: CASSQGAVISYEQYF. DNA of the CDR3: TGCGCCAGCAGCCAAGGGGCAGTCATCTCCTACGAGCAGTACTTC.

J is TRBJ1-6 and V is TRBV28, with 7 bases aligning to TRBD1. Trimming took 6 bases from V and 10 from J; bases not matched to a gene: 9. This CDR3 has 14 residues. The germline gives CDR1 MDHEN, CDR2 SYDVKM. The CDR3 region has the DNA TGTGCCAGCAGAGAGAACAGGGGCAGATCACCCCTCCACTTT. It codes for CASRENRGRSPLHF.

This clonotype was seen more than once but under ten times. V and J are TRBV10-3 and TRBJ2-7; D is ambiguous. Trimming pared 2 bases from V and 0 bases from J, leaving 14 bases between. The CDR3 spans 16 residues. CDR1 and CDR2 (germline): ENHRY, SYGVKD. The chain's CDR3 is CAISEPDQTSSYEQYF. The CDR3 DNA is TGTGCCATCAGTGAGCCCGATCAGACGAGCTCCTACGAGCAGTACTTC.

This chain joins TRBV27 and TRBJ2-3, with 12 positions matching TRBD2. Germline loops: CDR1 MNHEY, CDR2 SMNVEV (reference sequence). J lost 3 bases, V lost 4 bases, and 11 bases had no gene match. This CDR3 contains 18 residues. CDR3 nucleotides: TGTGCCAGCAGTTCCTCTAGCGGGAGGGGAATTTTTACAGATACGCAGTATTTT. This translates into CASSSSSGRGIFTDTQYF.